This TCR beta chain was obtained from a study of graft-versus-host responses after intestinal transplantation (dated by TCRdb to the early 2020s). Concerning the study at large: Multivisceral, liver-intestinal, or isolated intestinal transplants were received by the recipients. Alloreactive clones were identified by sequencing pre-transplant mixed lymphocyte reaction products and comparing these products with unstimulated pre-transplant donor and recipient T cells. Instead of going to the commercial service, samples from a few later patients were sequenced in-house on an Illumina MiSeq and processed with MiXCR. Every recipient was given anti-thymocyte globulin induction, followed by approximately 3 years of maintenance tacrolimus and steroids. Donor T cell macrochimerism was defined as a peak of at least 4% donor T cells among recipient peripheral blood mononuclear cells. After intestinal transplantation, graft-versus-host and host-versus-graft alloreactive T cell clones were followed in the graft, circulation and bone marrow using bulk TCR-beta CDR3 sequencing. The cohort enrolled about two dozen intestinal transplant recipients, one of whom was a retransplant, and 3 patients without pretransplant specimens were excluded. Overall study outcomes, separate from this receptor: Patients with donor T cell macrochimerism had high GvH to HvG T cell clonal ratios in their allografts. Peak levels of circulating GvH clones were associated with declines in HvG clones early after transplant. GvH clones were detected in recipient bone marrow, and some appeared earlier in ileal mucosa or blood, consistent with an intestinal mucosal origin. The relatively low number and heterogeneity of intestinal transplant patients limited the conclusions.

After removal of 3 bases from V and 5 bases from J, the junction retains 11 bases not matched to a gene. Looking up the germline V gene (reference sequence) yields CDR1 SGHKS and CDR2 YYEKEE. Including the terminal cysteine and phenylalanine, the CDR3 comprises 16 residues. The entry retains the CDR3 DNA only, 48 bases that are in frame from base 1. Receptor amplification or capture employed the immunoSEQ multiplex PCR assay. For most patients, genomic DNA was isolated with the Qiagen DNeasy Blood and Tissue Kit and sent frozen to Adaptive Biotechnologies for TCR sequencing. For most patients, genomic DNA was subjected to high-throughput TCR-beta CDR3 sequencing by Adaptive Biotechnologies. The study's processing was this. Adaptive's ImmunoSEQ software was the source of the TCR sequencing data for about 17 patients, while a few other patients were processed with MiXCR and VDJtools. CD4 versus CD8 sorting errors were corrected by removing sequences found in both subsets at a frequency ratio below 5:1. Because the origin of CDR3 nucleotide sequences shared between donor and recipient could not be assigned, those sequences were removed. To count as alloreactive, a clone needed at least 2-fold expansion over unstimulated cells and a minimum CFSE-low frequency of 0.002% (template counts) or 0.001% (read counts). Clones were considered mappable if detected in sequenced pre-transplant spleen, lymph node, or MLR CFSE-low populations of the donor or recipient. Cumulative frequency of alloreactive clones was calculated as a percentage of all sequences weighted by copy number. This is the immuneACCESS table as TCRdb keeps it, with only in-frame sequences that have V and J called. A part of the clones is gone; compared with another copy, unresolved V genes explain less than half, and the rest is unexplained. V and J calls and clone size are those listed in that table; D and trimming were worked out from the DNA. Here the sample has tens of thousands of clones; around 91% occur a single time. The top ten clonotypes cover 4% of the sample.

Points on this clone: There is no known antigen for this receptor. Base qualities are not at hand, and no much larger clone is one base apart.

The time point label corresponds to: cells obtained before transplantation from donor or recipient. CD3+CD4+ and CD3+CD8+ populations were FACS-sorted from unstimulated pre-transplant donor and recipient cells taken from spleen or lymph nodes. This receptor was identified in a human donor who was the organ donor for an intestinal transplant. The receptor chain draws on TRBV5-5 and TRBJ2-5; TRBD2 aligns with 9 central bases. Sequenced material: unstimulated CD8+ T cells sorted from spleen or lymph node cells, taken before transplant. CDR3 region: CASSWWSSGGGETQYF. The DNA sequence is given as TGTGCCAGCAGCTGGTGGAGTAGCGGGGGCGGGGAGACCCAGTACTTC.